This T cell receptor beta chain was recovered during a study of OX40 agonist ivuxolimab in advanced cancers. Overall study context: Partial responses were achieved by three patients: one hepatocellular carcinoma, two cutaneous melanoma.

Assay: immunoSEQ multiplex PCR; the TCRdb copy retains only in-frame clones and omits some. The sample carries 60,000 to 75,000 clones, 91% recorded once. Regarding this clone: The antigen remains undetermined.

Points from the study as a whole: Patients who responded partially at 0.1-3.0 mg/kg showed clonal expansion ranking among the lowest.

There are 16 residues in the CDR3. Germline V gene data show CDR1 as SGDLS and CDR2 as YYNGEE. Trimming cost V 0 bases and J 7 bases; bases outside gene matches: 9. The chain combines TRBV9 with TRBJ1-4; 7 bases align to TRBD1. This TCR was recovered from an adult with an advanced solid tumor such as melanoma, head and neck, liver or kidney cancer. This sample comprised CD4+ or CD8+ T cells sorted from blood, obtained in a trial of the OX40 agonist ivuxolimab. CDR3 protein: CASSVAAGGAGEKLFF. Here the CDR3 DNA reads TGTGCCAGCAGCGTAGCCGCAGGGGGGGCGGGTGAAAAACTGTTTTTT. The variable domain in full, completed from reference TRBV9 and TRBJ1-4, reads DSGVTQTPKHLITATGQRVTLRCSPRSGDLSVYWYQQSLDQGLQFLIQYYNGEERAKGNILERFSAQQFPDLHSELNLSSLELGDSALYFCASSVAAGGAGEKLFFGSGTQLSVL.